The 10 T cell receptor beta chains listed next were all sequenced from one sample in a study of response to subunit inactivated influenza vaccine. Each CDR3 protein is one row after TCRdb ran MiXCR on the RT-PCR reads. The repertoire holds over 400,000 distinct CDR3 sequences, approximately 13% seen once, with roughly 13% in the top ten. Sequenced here: PBMCs from blood, sampled more than 35 days after vaccination. The receptors derive from a man in his forties or fifties who received an inactivated influenza vaccine.

This clonotype has more than one count but fewer than ten. The V gene is TRBV10-3, the J gene TRBJ2-5; perhaps D is TRBD1 or TRBD2 (5 bases each). Trimming removed 0 bases at V and 2 bases at J, with 13 bases between. In germline, CDR1 is ENHRY, CDR2 SYGVKD. The length of the CDR3 is 16 residues. DNA of the CDR3: TGTGCCATCAGTGAGTCGTTTAGGGACCTACAAGAGACCCAGTACTTC. Its translation: CAISESFRDLQETQYF.

This rearrangement joins TRBV19 to TRBJ2-7; 9 bases fit TRBD1. V lost 4 bases and J lost 7; bases outside the gene matches: 11. Germline CDR1 is LNHDA and CDR2 is SQIVND (reference sequence). This CDR3 comprises 15 residues. This chain's CDR3 is CASSTHGTGLWEQYF. The DNA for the CDR3 is TGTGCCAGTAGTACGCATGGGACAGGGCTTTGGGAGCAGTACTTC.

This clonotype was seen a handful of times. The CDR3 DNA follows: TGTGCCAGCAGCCCCGACGGCACTGAAGCTTTCTTT. It codes for CASSPDGTEAFF. The J gene is TRBJ1-1, the V gene TRBV6-5; D is ambiguous. Between the trimmed V and J ends, which lost 6 bases and 4 bases, there was a span of 9 bases. The length of the CDR3 is 12 residues. CDR1 MNHEY and CDR2 SVGAGI come from the germline V gene.

This clonotype came up a few times. This chain links TRBV7-2 with TRBJ2-5; possibly TRBD2 for D (5 bases). The CDR3 contains 14 residues. V was pared by 2 bases and J by 0 bases, with 7 bases between. Germline V gene sequence: CDR1 SGHTA, CDR2 FQGNSA. CDR3 region: CASSLREYQETQYF. In DNA form, the CDR3 reads TGTGCCAGCAGCTTAAGGGAGTACCAAGAGACCCAGTACTTC.

J is TRBJ2-3 and V is TRBV6-5, with 8 bases matching TRBD1. The CDR3 consists of 18 residues. Germline values: CDR1 MNHEY, CDR2 SVGAGI. The V and J ends lost 2 bases and 2 bases, in that order; junction bases with no gene match: 12. The CDR3 nucleotides read TGTGCCAGCAGTTACGGGAGGACAGGGCTAACTTACACAGATACGCAGTATTTT. Translating gives CASSYGRTGLTYTDTQYF.

The chain is built from TRBV28 and TRBJ2-2; tentative D call: TRBD1 (6 bases). The CDR3 is 16 residues long. The germline V gene encodes CDR1 MDHEN and CDR2 SYDVKM. Trimming took off 3 bases at V and 5 bases at J, with 16 bases between the two ends. The CDR3 is CASSFRRGGVTGELFF. The CDR3 DNA is TGTGCCAGCAGTTTCCGGCGTGGGGGCGTAACCGGGGAGCTGTTTTTT. Full variable domain (outside the CDR3, taken from reference TRBV28 and TRBJ2-2): DVKVTQSSRYLVKRTGEKVFLECVQDMDHENMFWYRQDPGLGLRLIYFSYDVKMKEKGDIPEGYSVSREKKERFSLILESASTNQTSMYLCASSFRRGGVTGELFFGEGSRLTVL.

In its sample, this clonotype was seen many times. The chain carries TRBV20-1 and TRBJ2-7; TRBD2 matches at 9 bases. The CDR3 has 13 residues. From germline, CDR1 is DFQATT and CDR2 SNEGSKA (reference sequence). Trimming at V came to 2 bases and at J to 3 bases, leaving 2 bases not matched to a gene. CDR3 in DNA: TGCAGTGCTAGACTAGCGGGGATCTACGAGCAGTACTTC. Protein sequence: CSARLAGIYEQYF.

This clonotype was detected a few times. The V and J genes are TRBV5-1 and TRBJ2-3; TRBD1 or TRBD2 may be the D gene (5 bases each). Germline-derived CDR1 and CDR2 are SGHRS and YFSETQ. The CDR3 is 14 amino acids. Trimming shortened V by 3 bases and J by 5 bases, and 13 bases separated the two germline ends. The CDR3 DNA reads TGCGCCAGCAGCTCTATCCGGGGCCTAGATACGCAGTATTTT. Protein: CASSSIRGLDTQYF.

This clonotype was detected ten times or more. V gene TRBV9 combines with J gene TRBJ2-5; weak D call: TRBD1 (5 bases). This CDR3 is built from 15 residues. Deletions cut 4 bases from V and 2 bases from J, with 15 bases between. CDR1 is SGDLS, CDR2 YYNGEE, per germline. CDR3 DNA: TGTGCCAGCAGCTCAGAATGGACACTTCAAGAGACCCAGTACTTC. Its translation is CASSSEWTLQETQYF.

V and J are TRBV3-1 and TRBJ2-2; no clear D gene. Per the germline V gene, CDR1 is LGHDT and CDR2 is YNNKEL (reference sequence). Deletions cut 4 bases from V and 5 bases from J, with 8 bases between. The CDR3 has 13 residues. In DNA form, the CDR3 reads TGTGCCAGCAGCCGACCTCTGACCGGGGAGCTGTTTTTT. It is translated as CASSRPLTGELFF.